One sample yielded the 25 T cell receptor beta chains listed below, sequenced in a study of blood T cell repertoires in COVID-19. TCRdb keeps only in-frame clones here, not all; method: immunoSEQ multiplex PCR. Among about 180,000 clones, about three quarters were seen once, and the ten largest hold about 12%. The sequencing input was peripheral blood. All receptors derive from a woman aged 80 or over with COVID-19, enrolled during active disease.

The V call is TRBV6-6, the J call TRBJ2-3; the match to TRBD2 covers 7 bases. This CDR3 contains 17 residues. Per the germline V gene, CDR1 is MNHNY and CDR2 is SVGAGI (reference sequence). Unmatched junction bases numbered 15, after V lost 5 bases and J lost 4 bases. The CDR3 sequence is CASSPPGLGGSPDTQYF. DNA for the CDR3: TGTGCCAGCAGTCCGCCGGGTCTAGGCGGGAGCCCAGATACGCAGTATTTT.

The chain has TRBV30 and TRBJ1-4; TRBD1 agrees at 7 bases. The germline gives CDR1 GTSNPN, CDR2 SVGIG (reference sequence). The CDR3 is made up of 15 amino acids. After removal of 1 base from V and 3 bases from J, the junction contained 5 bases not matched to a gene. CDR3 nucleotide sequence: TGTGCCTGGAGTGGGACAGGACCCCCTAATGAAAAACTGTTTTTT. It specifies CAWSGTGPPNEKLFF.

This clone was detected only a few times. The chain couples TRBV12-3 or TRBV12-4 to TRBJ2-5; 7 nucleotides match TRBD1. The trim removed 8 bases at V and 8 bases at J, leaving 8 bases unmatched. This CDR3 has 12 residues. The CDR3 loop reads CASGYRDSTQYF. The DNA for the CDR3 is TGTGCCAGCGGATACCGGGACAGTACCCAGTACTTC.

The V and J genes are TRBV7-9 and TRBJ1-1, with D tentatively TRBD1 (6 bases). Germline V lookup: CDR1 SEHNR, CDR2 FQNEAQ (reference sequence). The CDR3 has 14 residues. The V gene lost 2 bases and the J gene lost 7 bases, with 14 bases spanning the gap. CDR3 in amino acids: CASSLIAGVSEAFF. The DNA for the CDR3 is TGTGCCAGCAGCTTAATAGCAGGGGTGAGTGAAGCTTTCTTT.

The gene calls are TRBV19 and TRBJ1-1, with 8 bases identical to TRBD1. Per germline, CDR1 LNHDA and CDR2 SQIVND (reference sequence). The CDR3 sequence is 16 residues long. With V trimmed by 5 bases and J by 2 bases, 10 bases remained unmatched. CDR3 residues: CASSARDRFLNTEAFF. As DNA, the CDR3 is TGTGCCAGTAGTGCCCGGGACAGGTTTTTAAACACTGAAGCTTTCTTT.

The chain has TRBV5-1 and TRBJ1-4; D remains ambiguous. CDR3 size: 14 residues. In germline, CDR1 is SGHRS, CDR2 YFSETQ. V lost 6 bases, J lost 2 bases, and 11 bases lay in between. The CDR3 is CASKAGRTNEKLFF. In DNA form, the CDR3 reads TGCGCCAGCAAGGCCGGGAGGACTAATGAAAAACTGTTTTTT.

The V gene is TRBV6-5, the J gene TRBJ1-1, with TRBD1 matching over 11 bases. The trim removed 6 bases at V and 4 bases at J, leaving 7 bases unmatched. The CDR3 is made up of 15 amino acids. Germline lookup yields CDR1 MNHEY and CDR2 SVGAGI. In DNA form, the CDR3 reads TGTGCCAGCAGCGAGGGGACAGGGGGGGTCACTGAAGCTTTCTTT. Translation: CASSEGTGGVTEAFF.

The DNA for the CDR3 is TGTGCCAGCAGCTTGGGTAGGGGCCTCATGAACACTGAAGCTTTCTTT. Translated, it gives CASSLGRGLMNTEAFF. The rearrangement joins TRBV5-6 to TRBJ1-1; tentative D call: TRBD1 (5 bases). The V end was cut by 0 bases, the J end by 0 bases, with 12 bases between. This CDR3 is 16 amino acids long. CDR1 and CDR2 (germline): SGHDT, YYEEEE.

The chain's CDR3 is CASSYSAGNSYEQYF. CDR3 DNA: TGTGCCAGCAGTTACTCCGCAGGGAATTCCTACGAGCAGTACTTC. The chain has TRBV6-5 and TRBJ2-7, with D possibly being TRBD1 (5 bases). V shed 0 bases and J shed 1 base, with 10 bases lying between them. The CDR3 is 15 residues long. Germline CDR1 and CDR2: MNHEY and SVGAGI.

The CDR3 DNA is TGTGCCACCGCGGGGGTTCTTGAGACCCAGTACTTC. The encoded protein is CATAGVLETQYF. The chain recombines TRBV6-5 with TRBJ2-5; 7 bases map to TRBD2. Trimming took 10 bases from V and 5 from J; bases not matched to a gene: 7. The CDR3 is 12 residues long. Germline V lookup: CDR1 MNHEY, CDR2 SVGAGI.

This chain connects TRBV2 to TRBJ2-5; 9 bases are shared with TRBD2. Germline CDR1 SNHLY, CDR2 FYNNEI. Trimming took 1 base from V and 13 from J; bases not matched to a gene: 13. The CDR3 is 15 amino acids. Here the CDR3 reads CASSEGASGISPPYF. The CDR3 coding sequence is TGTGCCAGCAGTGAAGGCGCTAGCGGGATTTCTCCCCCGTACTTC.

The rearrangement uses TRBV27 and TRBJ2-7; the D is unclear. The CDR3 sequence is 13 residues long. From germline, CDR1 is MNHEY and CDR2 SMNVEV (reference sequence). Trimming cost V 2 bases and J 5 bases, with 10 bases left between them. The CDR3 spells CASSLLNSHEQYF. The CDR3, as DNA: TGTGCCAGCAGTTTACTGAATAGCCACGAGCAGTACTTC.

The chain employs TRBV10-3 and TRBJ1-1; 12 nucleotides line up with TRBD1. The trim removed 7 bases at V and 1 base at J, leaving 10 bases unmatched. The germline CDR1 and CDR2 sequences are ENHRY and SYGVKD. The CDR3 extends over 17 amino acids. CDR3 sequence (DNA): TGTGCCATCAACCCCGGGACAGGGGGCCAATCGAACACTGAAGCTTTCTTT. Protein product: CAINPGTGGQSNTEAFF.

This sequence joins TRBV3-1 (or the pseudogene TRBV3-2) and TRBJ1-6; D is undetermined. This CDR3 comprises 13 residues. Deletions cut 3 bases from V and 7 bases from J, with 7 bases between. CDR1 is LGHDT and CDR2 is YNNKEL in the germline V gene (reference sequence). CDR3 protein: CASSHGGNSPLHF. Written as DNA, the CDR3 is TGTGCCAGCAGCCACGGCGGGAATTCACCCCTCCACTTT.

This sequence joins TRBV2 and TRBJ2-3; TRBD2 might be the D (5 bases). The CDR3 contains 15 residues. Germline CDR1 reads SNHLY; CDR2 reads FYNNEI. Trimming cost V 6 bases and J 4 bases, with 17 bases left between them. The CDR3 DNA reads as TGTGCCAGCAGCCCCTCGGGAAGGACTTCAGATACGCAGTATTTT. This gives the protein CASSPSGRTSDTQYF.

This clone was counted between two and nine times. The chain uses TRBV5-1 and TRBJ1-2; 9 positions match TRBD1. The length of the CDR3 is 13 residues. Trimming cost V 4 bases and J 4 bases; bases outside gene matches: 2. Germline CDR1 reads SGHRS; CDR2 reads YFSETQ. The CDR3 sequence is CASSKTGGYGYTF. The CDR3 nucleotides are TGCGCCAGCAGCAAGACAGGGGGCTATGGCTACACCTTC.

This chain links TRBV6-5 with TRBJ2-3; D is uncertain. The CDR3 loop spans 14 amino acids. The V gene lost 7 bases and the J gene lost 0 bases, with 11 bases spanning the gap. Germline CDR1 and CDR2: MNHEY and SVGAGI. This CDR3 is CASTRALSTDTQYF. The DNA of the CDR3 is TGTGCCAGCACCCGAGCCCTTAGCACAGATACGCAGTATTTT.

The CDR3, as DNA: TGCGCCAGCAGCTCCAAAGGACAGGGGGCTATGGAGACCCAGTACTTC. The encoded protein is CASSSKGQGAMETQYF. The chain has TRBV5-1 and TRBJ2-5; 11 bases match TRBD1. CDR1 is SGHRS, CDR2 YFSETQ, per germline. The CDR3 totals 16 residues. With 3 bases clipped from V and 5 bases from J, the junction kept 9 bases outside the gene matches.

The chain recombines TRBV7-2 with TRBJ2-3; no definite D call. With 2 bases removed from V and 6 bases from J, the gap between germline ends came to 12 bases. The CDR3 length is 14 residues. Germline V gene sequence: CDR1 SGHTA, CDR2 FQGNSA. CDR3 amino acids: CASSLLYYPDTQYF. The DNA for the CDR3 is TGTGCCAGCAGCTTATTATACTACCCCGATACGCAGTATTTT. The variable domain in full, with the rest retrieved from reference TRBV7-2 and TRBJ2-3, is GAGVSQSPSNKVTEKGKDVELRCDPISGHTALYWYRQSLGQGLEFLIYFQGNSAPDKSGLPSDRFSAERTGGSVSTLTIQRTQQEDSAVYLCASSLLYYPDTQYFGPGTRLTVL.

The chain uses TRBV5-1 and TRBJ1-4; D ambiguous. Germline V gives CDR1 SGHRS, CDR2 YFSETQ. The CDR3 is made up of 14 amino acids. V lost 0 bases and J lost 2, with 5 bases in between. The CDR3 nucleotides read TGCGCCAGCAGCTTGGTCTCCACTAATGAAAAACTGTTTTTT. This encodes CASSLVSTNEKLFF.

The chain links TRBV14 to TRBJ2-7, with TRBD1 identical over 9 bases. The germline gives CDR1 SGHDN, CDR2 FVKESK. V was pared by 5 bases and J by 1 base, with 12 bases of the junction left unmatched. The CDR3 loop spans 17 amino acids. The DNA for the CDR3 is TGTGCCAGCAGCTACACCTGGACAGGGGCATTATCCTACGAGCAGTACTTC. Residues: CASSYTWTGALSYEQYF.

The genes are TRBV2 and TRBJ1-2; no clear D. The CDR3 has 14 amino acids. V lost 2 bases, J lost 8 bases, and 15 bases lay in between. The germline CDR1 and CDR2 sequences are SNHLY and FYNNEI. CDR3 nucleotide sequence: TGTGCCAGCAGTGAATTACGGGGTACGGAGGGCTACACCTTC. It is translated as CASSELRGTEGYTF.

The chain uses TRBV19 and TRBJ2-5, with TRBD2 matching over 7 bases. CDR1 and CDR2 (germline): LNHDA, SQIVND (reference sequence). The CDR3 has 15 amino acids. V dropped 5 bases and J dropped 3; count of bases not matched to a gene: 9. The CDR3 loop reads CASSVAAAGEETQYF. DNA for the CDR3: TGTGCCAGTAGTGTAGCGGCGGCGGGAGAAGAGACCCAGTACTTC.

The chain joins TRBV5-5 to TRBJ2-3; D not certain. Per germline, CDR1 SGHKS and CDR2 YYEKEE (reference sequence). Trimming stripped 1 base from V and 5 bases from J, with 5 bases between. The length of the CDR3 is 12 residues. The CDR3, as DNA: TGTGCCAGCAGCTTGTATGTAGATACGCAGTATTTT. Translation: CASSLYVDTQYF.

The genes are TRBV6-5 and TRBJ2-3; D gene uncertain. V gave up 2 bases and J gave up 0 bases, with 6 bases separating them. The CDR3 is 14 residues long. The germline V gene encodes CDR1 MNHEY and CDR2 SVGAGI. CDR3 DNA: TGTGCCAGCAGTTACGGCCCTAGCACAGATACGCAGTATTTT. It yields the protein CASSYGPSTDTQYF.